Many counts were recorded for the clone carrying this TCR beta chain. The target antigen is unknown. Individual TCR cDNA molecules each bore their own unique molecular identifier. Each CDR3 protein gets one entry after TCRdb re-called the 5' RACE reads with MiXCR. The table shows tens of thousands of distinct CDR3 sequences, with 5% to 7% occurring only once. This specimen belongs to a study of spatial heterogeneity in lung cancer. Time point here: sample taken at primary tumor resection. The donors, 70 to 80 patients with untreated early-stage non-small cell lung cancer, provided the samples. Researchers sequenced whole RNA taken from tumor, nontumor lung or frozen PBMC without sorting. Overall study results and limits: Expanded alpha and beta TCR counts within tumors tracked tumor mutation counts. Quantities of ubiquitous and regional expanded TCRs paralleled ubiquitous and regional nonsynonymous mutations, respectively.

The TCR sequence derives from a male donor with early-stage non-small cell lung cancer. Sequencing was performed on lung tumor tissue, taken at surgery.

The CDR3 spells CASSLWSGTARNTIYF. CDR3 coding DNA: TGTGCCAGCAGTTTATGGTCGGGGACAGCGAGAAACACCATATATTTT. The chain has TRBV28 and TRBJ1-3; 7 bases align to TRBD1. Germline loops: CDR1 MDHEN, CDR2 SYDVKM. This CDR3 contains 16 residues. V dropped 0 bases and J dropped 5; count of bases not matched to a gene: 7.